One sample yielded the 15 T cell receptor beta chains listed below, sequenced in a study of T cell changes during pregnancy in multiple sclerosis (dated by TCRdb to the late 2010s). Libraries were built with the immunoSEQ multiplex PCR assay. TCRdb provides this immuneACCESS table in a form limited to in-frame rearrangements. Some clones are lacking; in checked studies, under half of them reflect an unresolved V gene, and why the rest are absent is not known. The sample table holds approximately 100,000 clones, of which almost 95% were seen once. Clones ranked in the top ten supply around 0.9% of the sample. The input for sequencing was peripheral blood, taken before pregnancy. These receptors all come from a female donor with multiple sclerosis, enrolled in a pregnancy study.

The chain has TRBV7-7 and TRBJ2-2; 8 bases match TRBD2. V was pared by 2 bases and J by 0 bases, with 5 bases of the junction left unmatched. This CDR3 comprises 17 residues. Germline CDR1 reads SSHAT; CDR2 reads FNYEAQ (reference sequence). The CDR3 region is CASSLRTSGPNTGELFF. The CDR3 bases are TGTGCCAGCAGCTTAAGAACTAGCGGACCGAACACCGGGGAGCTGTTTTTT. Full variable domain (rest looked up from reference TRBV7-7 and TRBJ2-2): GAGVSQSPRYKVTKRGQDVTLRCDPISSHATLYWYQQALGQGPEFLTYFNYEAQPDKSGLPSDRFSAERPEGSISTLTIQRTEQRDSAMYRCASSLRTSGPNTGELFFGEGSRLTVL.

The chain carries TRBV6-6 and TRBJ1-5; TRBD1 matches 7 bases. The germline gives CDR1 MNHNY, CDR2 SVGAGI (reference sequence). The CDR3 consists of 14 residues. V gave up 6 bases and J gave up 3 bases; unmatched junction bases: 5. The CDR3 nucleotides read TGTGCCAGCAGCCGGACAGGAAACAATCAGCCCCAGCATTTT. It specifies CASSRTGNNQPQHF.

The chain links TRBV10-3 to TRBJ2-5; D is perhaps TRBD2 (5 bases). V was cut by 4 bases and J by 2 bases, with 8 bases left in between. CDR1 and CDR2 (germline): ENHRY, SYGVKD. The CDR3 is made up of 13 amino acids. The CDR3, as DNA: TGTGCCATCAGTGTTCCGGGGCAAGAGACCCAGTACTTC. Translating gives CAISVPGQETQYF.

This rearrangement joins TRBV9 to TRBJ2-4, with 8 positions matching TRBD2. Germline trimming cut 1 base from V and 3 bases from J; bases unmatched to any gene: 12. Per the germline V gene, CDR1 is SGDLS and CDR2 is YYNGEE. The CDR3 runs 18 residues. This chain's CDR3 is CASSVSGSRTSDKNIQYF. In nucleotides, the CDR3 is TGTGCCAGCAGCGTAAGCGGGAGTCGAACGAGTGACAAAAACATTCAGTACTTC.

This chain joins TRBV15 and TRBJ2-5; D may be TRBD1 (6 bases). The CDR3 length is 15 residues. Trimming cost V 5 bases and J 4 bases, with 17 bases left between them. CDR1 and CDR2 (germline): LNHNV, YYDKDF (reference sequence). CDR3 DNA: TGTGCCACCAGCGGGACCCCAGGACAGAGAGAGACCCAGTACTTC. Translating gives CATSGTPGQRETQYF.

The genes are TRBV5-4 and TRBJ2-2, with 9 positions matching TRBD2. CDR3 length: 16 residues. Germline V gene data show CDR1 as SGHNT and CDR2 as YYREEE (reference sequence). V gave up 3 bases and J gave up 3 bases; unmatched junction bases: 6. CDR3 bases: TGTGCCAGCAGCTCCAATAGCGGGAGACACACCGGGGAGCTGTTTTTT. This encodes CASSSNSGRHTGELFF. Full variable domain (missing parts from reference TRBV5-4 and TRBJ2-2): ETGVTQSPTHLIKTRGQQVTLRCSSQSGHNTVSWYQQALGQGPQFIFQYYREEENGRGNFPPRFSGLQFPNYSSELNVNALELDDSALYLCASSSNSGRHTGELFFGEGSRLTVL.

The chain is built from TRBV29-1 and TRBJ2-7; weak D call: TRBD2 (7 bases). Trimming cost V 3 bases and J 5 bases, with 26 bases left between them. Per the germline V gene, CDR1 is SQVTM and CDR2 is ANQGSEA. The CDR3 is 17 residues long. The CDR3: CSVEGHGRGGGSDEQYF. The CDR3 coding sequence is TGCAGCGTTGAGGGACACGGAAGGGGAGGGGGTTCGGACGAGCAGTACTTC.

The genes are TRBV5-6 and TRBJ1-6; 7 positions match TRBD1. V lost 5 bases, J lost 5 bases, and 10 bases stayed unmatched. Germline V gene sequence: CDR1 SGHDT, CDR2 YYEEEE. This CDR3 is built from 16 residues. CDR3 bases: TGTGCCAGCAGATCTGGACAGGACCAGAATAATTCACCCCTCCACTTT. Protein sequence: CASRSGQDQNNSPLHF. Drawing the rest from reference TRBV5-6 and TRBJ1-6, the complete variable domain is DAGVTQSPTHLIKTRGQQVTLRCSPKSGHDTVSWYQQALGQGPQFIFQYYEEEERQRGNFPDRFSGHQFPNYSSELNVNALLLGDSALYLCASRSGQDQNNSPLHFGNGTRLTVT.

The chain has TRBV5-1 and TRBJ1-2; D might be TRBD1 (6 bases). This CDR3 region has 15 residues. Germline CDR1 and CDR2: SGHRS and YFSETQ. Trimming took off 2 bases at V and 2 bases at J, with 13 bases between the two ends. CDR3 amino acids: CASSLRRDNNYGYTF. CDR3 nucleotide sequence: TGCGCCAGCAGCTTACGCCGGGACAACAACTATGGCTACACCTTC.

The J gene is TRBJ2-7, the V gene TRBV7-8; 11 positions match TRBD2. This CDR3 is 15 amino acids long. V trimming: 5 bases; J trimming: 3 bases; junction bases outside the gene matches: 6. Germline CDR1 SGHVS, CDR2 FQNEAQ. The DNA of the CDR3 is TGTGCCAGCAGCGTCCCTAGCGGGAGGATCTACGAGCAGTACTTC. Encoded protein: CASSVPSGRIYEQYF. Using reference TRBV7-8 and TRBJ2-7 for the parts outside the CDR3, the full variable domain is GAGVSQSPRYKVAKRGQDVALRCDPISGHVSLFWYQQALGQGPEFLTYFQNEAQLDKSGLPSDRFFAERPEGSVSTLKIQRTQQEDSAVYLCASSVPSGRIYEQYFGPGTRLTVT.

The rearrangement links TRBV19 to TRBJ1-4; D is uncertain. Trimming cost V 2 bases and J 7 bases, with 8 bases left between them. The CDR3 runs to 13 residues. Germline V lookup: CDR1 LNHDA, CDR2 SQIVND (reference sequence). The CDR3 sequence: CASSIQASEKLFF. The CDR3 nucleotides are TGTGCCAGTAGTATACAAGCGAGTGAAAAACTGTTTTTT.

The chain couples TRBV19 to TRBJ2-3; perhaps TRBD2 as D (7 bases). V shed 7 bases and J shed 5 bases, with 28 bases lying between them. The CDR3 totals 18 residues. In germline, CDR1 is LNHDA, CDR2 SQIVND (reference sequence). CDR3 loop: CASTDPLLGGGKKDTQYF. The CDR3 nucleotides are TGTGCCAGTACGGATCCCCTATTAGGGGGAGGGAAGAAAGATACGCAGTATTTT.

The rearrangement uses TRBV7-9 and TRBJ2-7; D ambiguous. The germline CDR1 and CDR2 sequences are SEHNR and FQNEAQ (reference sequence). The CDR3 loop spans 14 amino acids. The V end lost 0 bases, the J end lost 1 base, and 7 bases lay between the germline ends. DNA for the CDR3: TGTGCCAGCAGCTTAGCCGGGTTGTCCTACGAGCAGTACTTC. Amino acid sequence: CASSLAGLSYEQYF.

DNA for the CDR3: TGTGCCAGCAGAGGACAGGGCACTCAGCCCCAGCATTTT. This codes for CASRGQGTQPQHF. The chain employs TRBV6-5 and TRBJ1-5; TRBD1 matches at 8 bases. Per germline, CDR1 MNHEY and CDR2 SVGAGI. With 6 bases clipped from V and 6 bases from J, the junction kept 4 bases outside the gene matches. The CDR3 contains 13 residues.

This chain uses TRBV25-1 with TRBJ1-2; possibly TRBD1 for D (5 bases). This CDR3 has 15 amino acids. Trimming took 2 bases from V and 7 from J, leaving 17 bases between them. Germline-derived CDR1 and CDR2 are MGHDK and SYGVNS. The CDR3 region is CASSEAAGGVGGYTF. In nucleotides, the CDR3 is TGTGCCAGCAGTGAAGCCGCAGGAGGGGTGGGTGGCTACACCTTC.